These 3 T cell receptor beta chains were sequenced from one sample in a study of PD-1 blockade in classical Hodgkin lymphoma. Time point here: cycle 4 day 1 (C4D1), after 5 to 7 weeks of nivolumab. Each and every patient relapsed after autologous stem cell transplantation, and patients got differing brentuximab vedotin exposure. Clones were read by immunoSEQ multiplex PCR, and TCRdb kept only the in-frame ones, dropping some. The table records about 39,000 clones, 70% to 85% of them present only once. The source material was peripheral blood mononuclear cells (PBMCs), sampled before the fourth cycle of nivolumab. The receptor set was obtained from a human donor with classical Hodgkin lymphoma.

The CDR3 loop reads CASSLMGNEQFF. CDR3 sequence (DNA): TGTGCCAGCAGCCTGATGGGAAATGAGCAGTTCTTC. The chain couples TRBV7-9 to TRBJ2-1, with D uncertain. V lost 5 bases and J lost 7, with 9 bases in between. The CDR3 is made up of 12 amino acids. Germline CDR1 and CDR2: SEHNR and FQNEAQ (reference sequence).

This clone was observed a handful of times. The chain carries TRBV7-6 and TRBJ1-2; 7 positions match TRBD1. The CDR3 loop spans 13 amino acids. V shed 2 bases and J 5 bases; nucleotides not matched to a gene: 2. In germline, CDR1 is SGHVS, CDR2 FNYEAQ. The CDR3 is CASSLRQGYGYTF. The CDR3 coding sequence is TGTGCCAGCAGCTTACGACAGGGTTATGGCTACACCTTC.

The rearrangement joins TRBV11-2 to TRBJ2-5; the match to TRBD1 covers 9 bases. Looked up from germline, CDR1 is SGHAT and CDR2 is FQNNGV. Trimming at V came to 6 bases and at J to 5 bases, leaving 16 bases not matched to a gene. This CDR3 is built from 17 residues. CDR3 region: CASSLNSGTGTWETQYF. The CDR3 DNA is TGTGCCAGCAGTTTGAACTCCGGGACAGGGACTTGGGAGACCCAGTACTTC. Full variable domain (rest looked up from reference TRBV11-2 and TRBJ2-5): EAGVAQSPRYKIIEKRQSVAFWCNPISGHATLYWYQQILGQGPKLLIQFQNNGVVDDSQLPKDRFSAERLKGVDSTLKIQPAKLEDSAVYLCASSLNSGTGTWETQYFGPGTRLLVL.